The rows below give T cell receptor beta chains drawn from one sample of a study of blood T cell repertoires in COVID-19. Some clones are missing from TCRdb's copy, which holds only in-frame ones; the method was immunoSEQ multiplex PCR. In the table there are some 190,000 clones, approximately 80% of which are singletons. The sample consisted of PBMCs or T cells enriched from blood (not recorded which). These receptors were collected from a man in his 60s who had been exposed to COVID-19. The CDR3 runs from the conserved cysteine through the conserved F or W. D genes are given only for firm matches. Where a row states a size, it is once, few, many or the class of an expanded clone; other rows omit it.

d_call	clone_size	j_call	v_call	cdr3_nt	cdr3_aa
.	.	TRBJ2-1	TRBV11-3	TGTGCCAGCAGCTTAGTTTGGGACATATACAATGAGCAGTTCTTC	CASSLVWDIYNEQFF
TRBD2	.	TRBJ2-1	TRBV5-1	TGCGCCAGCAGCTTTGGAAGTAGCCTAGCGGGAGGGCTATCCCACAATGAGCAGTTCTTC	CASSFGSSLAGGLSHNEQFF
TRBD2	.	TRBJ2-1	TRBV28	TGTGCCAGCAGCCTCTCCGGACTAGCGGGAGGGCTCTCGGAGCAGTTCTTC	CASSLSGLAGGLSEQFF
.	.	TRBJ2-5	TRBV7-2	TGTGCCAGCAGCCCCTCGGCGGAAGGAGGGCAAGAGACCCAGTACTTC	CASSPSAEGGQETQYF
.	.	TRBJ1-1	TRBV5-1	TGCGCCAGCAGCTGGCAGGCGACAGGAGGGAACACTGAAGCTTTCTTT	CASSWQATGGNTEAFF
.	.	TRBJ2-7	TRBV5-1	TGCGCCAGCAGCTTGTCCCCCTATTACGAGCAGTACTTC	CASSLSPYYEQYF
.	.	TRBJ2-3	TRBV5-8	TGTGCCAGCAGCTTGTCAGGGGCAGATACGCAGTATTTT	CASSLSGADTQYF
TRBD1	few	TRBJ1-5	TRBV29-1	TGCAGCGTCGTTCTCGTCGGACAGGTCAATCAGCCCCAGCATTTT	CSVVLVGQVNQPQHF
.	.	TRBJ1-1	TRBV7-8	TGTGCCAGCAGCTTAGATTGGGGAGACACTGAAGCTTTCTTT	CASSLDWGDTEAFF
TRBD2	.	TRBJ2-7	TRBV9	TGTGCCAGCAGCTACGGGACTAGCGGCGAGCAGTACTTC	CASSYGTSGEQYF
.	.	TRBJ2-2	TRBV6-4	TGTGCCAGCAGTGACCCCGGTAATAGCGGAGACAATACGAACACCGGGGAGCTGTTTTTT	CASSDPGNSGDNTNTGELFF
.	.	TRBJ1-5	TRBV18	TGTGCCAGCTCACCAGCAGCGGGTGGCCAGCCCCAGCATTTT	CASSPAAGGQPQHF
TRBD1	.	TRBJ1-6	TRBV6-5	TGTGCCAGCAGTTTCCAATCGGACAGGGGAGGTTCACCCCTCCACTTT	CASSFQSDRGGSPLHF
.	.	TRBJ1-2	TRBV21-1	TGTGCCAGCAGCAAAAGGCGGAGATCCTTAGGTGGCTACACCTTC	CASSKRRRSLGGYTF
.	.	TRBJ2-7	TRBV29-1	TGCAGCGTTGTTGGCCGAACCTACGAGCAGTACTTC	CSVVGRTYEQYF
.	.	TRBJ1-1	TRBV30	TGTGCCTGGAGATTAAGGGGTACCATGAACACTGAAGCTTTCTTT	CAWRLRGTMNTEAFF
TRBD1	.	TRBJ1-1	TRBV30	TGTGCCGGGACAGGGGGCCCCTTCGGGAGTACTGAAGCTTTCTTT	CAGTGGPFGSTEAFF
TRBD1	.	TRBJ1-6	TRBV5-1	TGCGCCAGCAGCTTGGGACAGGGGGCAGGAGCGGTTTCACCCCTCCACTTT	CASSLGQGAGAVSPLHF
.	.	TRBJ2-5	TRBV7-6	TGTGCCAGCAGCTCCGGACTCCAAGAGACCCAGTACTTC	CASSSGLQETQYF
.	once	TRBJ1-2	TRBV29-1	TGCAGCGTACCCGACGGGGGAGAAGGCTACACCTTC	CSVPDGGEGYTF
.	.	TRBJ2-1	TRBV10-3	TGTGCCATCAGGACTAGTTCTTACAATGAGCAGTTCTTC	CAIRTSSYNEQFF
.	.	TRBJ2-2	TRBV9	TGTGCCAGCAGCGTAGGTAGCCAGACTAACACCGGGGAGCTGTTTTTT	CASSVGSQTNTGELFF
.	.	TRBJ1-1	TRBV20-1	TGCAGTGCTAGTCCCAGGGCGAACACTGAAGCTTTCTTT	CSASPRANTEAFF
TRBD1	many	TRBJ2-3	TRBV6-4	TGTGCCAGCAGTGAGGGACAGGGGGCAGATACGCAGTATTTT	CASSEGQGADTQYF
.	.	TRBJ1-1	TRBV5-5	TGTGCCAGCAGCTCGACAGCTATGAACACTGAAGCTTTCTTT	CASSSTAMNTEAFF
TRBD2	.	TRBJ2-1	TRBV4-2	TGTGCCAGCAGCCAAGAAACTAGCGAAGGCCCCTACAATGAGCAGTTCTTC	CASSQETSEGPYNEQFF
.	.	TRBJ1-4	TRBV11-2	TGTGCCAGCAGCTCGCAGGGAACTGGTGAAAAACTGTTTTTT	CASSSQGTGEKLFF
TRBD2	.	TRBJ2-1	TRBV18	TGTGCCAGCACGACTAGCGGGCCTGGAGGTGAGCAGTTCTTC	CASTTSGPGGEQFF
TRBD2	.	TRBJ2-1	TRBV19	TGTGCCAGTAGTACGGGGACTAGCGGATACAATGAGCAGTTCTTC	CASSTGTSGYNEQFF
TRBD2	.	TRBJ2-1	TRBV2	TGTGCCAGCAGTGATAAAGTAGCGGGAGGGCGTGGTAATGAGCAGTTCTTC	CASSDKVAGGRGNEQFF
TRBD1	.	TRBJ2-1	TRBV7-3	TGTGCCAGCAGCCCCTCCCCGGGACAGCTATACAATGAGCAGTTCTTC	CASSPSPGQLYNEQFF
TRBD2	once	TRBJ2-5	TRBV7-2	TGTGCCAGCAGCTTCTGGACTAGCGCTCAAGAGACCCAGTACTTC	CASSFWTSAQETQYF
TRBD1	.	TRBJ2-7	TRBV29-1	TGCAGCGCCCGGGACAGGGGGGGCTCCTACGAGCAGTACTTC	CSARDRGGSYEQYF
.	.	TRBJ2-5	TRBV28	TGTGCCAGCAGAGAGGGAAGTCAAGAGACCCAGTACTTC	CASREGSQETQYF
TRBD1	once	TRBJ1-1	TRBV7-2	TGTGCCAGCAGCCACCCCGGGACAGGGGGCAAAGCTTTCTTT	CASSHPGTGGKAFF
.	.	TRBJ1-2	TRBV19	TGTGCCAGTAGTATGGGGGGACGGCCTTATCTCTACACCTTC	CASSMGGRPYLYTF
.	.	TRBJ2-7	TRBV5-4	TGTGCCAGCAGCTTGGACGGGAACTCCTACGAGCAGTACTTC	CASSLDGNSYEQYF
.	once	TRBJ2-2	TRBV15	TGTGCCACCAGCAGAGCGGGGTCTACCGGGGAGCTGTTTTTT	CATSRAGSTGELFF
.	.	TRBJ1-1	TRBV12-3/TRBV12-4	TGTGCCAGCAGTCTTCAGGGGAGCACTGAAGCTTTCTTT	CASSLQGSTEAFF
TRBD1	.	TRBJ1-2	TRBV30	TGTGCCTCGGGGGCACCGGGACAGGGCGTCTATGGCTACACCTTC	CASGAPGQGVYGYTF
.	few	TRBJ1-1	TRBV15	TGTGCCACCAGCAGGGGGCAGAACACTGAAGCTTTCTTT	CATSRGQNTEAFF
TRBD1	.	TRBJ1-6	TRBV28	TGTGCCAGCAGTCCGTGGACAGGGGATAATTCACCCCTCCACTTT	CASSPWTGDNSPLHF
TRBD1	.	TRBJ2-7	TRBV7-3	TGTGCCAGCAGCTTCTCCGGGACAGGGCTCTACGAGCAGTACTTC	CASSFSGTGLYEQYF
TRBD1	.	TRBJ2-7	TRBV30	TGTGCCTGGAACAAACAGGGGGCACGGGAGCAGTACTTC	CAWNKQGAREQYF
.	.	TRBJ1-2	TRBV19	TGTGCCAGTAGTGAACCGGGACAACTATACGGCTACACCTTC	CASSEPGQLYGYTF
.	.	TRBJ2-2	TRBV10-3	TGTGCCATCGGCGGCTCCAACACCGGGGAGCTGTTTTTT	CAIGGSNTGELFF
.	.	TRBJ2-6	TRBV6-1	TGTGCCAGCAGTGTCTCCCTACAGAGAGGGGCCAACGTCCTGACTTTC	CASSVSLQRGANVLTF
.	.	TRBJ2-1	TRBV4-2	TGTGCCAGCAGCCGCCCCCAACGAGATGAGCAGTTCTTC	CASSRPQRDEQFF
TRBD2	.	TRBJ2-4	TRBV7-2	TGTGCCAGCAGCCCCTTGACTAGCGGGAGGGCGGGGGCCAAAAACATTCAGTACTTC	CASSPLTSGRAGAKNIQYF
.	.	TRBJ1-2	TRBV12-3/TRBV12-4	TGTGCCAGCACTCCAGAGGTTGACTATGGCTACACCTTC	CASTPEVDYGYTF
.	.	TRBJ1-1	TRBV5-4	TGTGCCAGCAGCTCTACCCCGAACACTGAAGCTTTCTTT	CASSSTPNTEAFF
TRBD1	.	TRBJ1-2	TRBV12-3/TRBV12-4	TGTGCCAGCAGCACTGGACAGGCTTATGGCTACACCTTC	CASSTGQAYGYTF
.	.	TRBJ1-1	TRBV9	TGTGCCAGCAGCGTTGGCCAGATGAACACTGAAGCTTTCTTT	CASSVGQMNTEAFF
TRBD2	.	TRBJ2-1	TRBV5-1	TGCGCCAGCAGCTCTACAGCTAGCGGAGTCTACAATGAGCAGTTCTTC	CASSSTASGVYNEQFF
.	once	TRBJ1-5	TRBV19	TGTGCCAGTAGTATTAGGAGGGCTAGCAATCAGCCCCAGCATTTT	CASSIRRASNQPQHF
TRBD1	.	TRBJ1-2	TRBV7-6	TGTGCCAGCAGCCCTGGATGGGACAGGAGATCCTATGGCTACACCTTC	CASSPGWDRRSYGYTF
.	.	TRBJ2-1	TRBV21-1	TGTGCCAGCAGCAAGGAGGGACTAGCGGAGACCCTTCCCAACAATGAGCAGTTCTTC	CASSKEGLAETLPNNEQFF